These T cell receptor beta chains were read from a single sample in a study of blood T cell repertoires in COVID-19. Measured with immunoSEQ multiplex PCR; TCRdb has only the in-frame clones, and not every one. This table has more than 55,000 clones, roughly 80% appearing once. Sequenced: peripheral blood. Receptors originate from a woman of 80 years or more with acute or convalescent COVID-19. CDR3s include the opening cysteine and the closing phenylalanine or tryptophan. D genes are given only for firm matches. Clone size appears in some rows only: once, few, many, or a class for an expanded clone.

once	.	TRBJ2-3	TRBV11-3	TGTGCCAGCAGCTTAGATGCGGGTGCAGATACGCAGTATTTT	CASSLDAGADTQYF
.	TRBD1	TRBJ1-4	TRBV19	TGTGCCAGTACCATGGACAGGAGGGAAAAACTGTTTTTT	CASTMDRREKLFF
few	.	TRBJ1-6	TRBV10-1	TGCGCCAGCAGGGCGGACAGCGTAAATTCACCCCTCCACTTT	CASRADSVNSPLHF
.	.	TRBJ1-5	TRBV19	TGTGCCAGTAGTACATCAAGGCCGGGTCAGCCCCAGCATTTT	CASSTSRPGQPQHF
large	TRBD1	TRBJ2-1	TRBV5-1	TGCGCCAGCAGCTCCTCAGGGGGCCGGACGGGTAATGAGCAGTTCTTC	CASSSSGGRTGNEQFF
once	.	TRBJ2-5	TRBV6-1	TGTGCCAGCAGTGATTGGTCTAAAGAGACCCAGTACTTC	CASSDWSKETQYF
.	.	TRBJ2-2	TRBV6-5	TGTGCCAGCAAGAGCGACCGTTCGAACACCGGGGAGCTGTTTTTT	CASKSDRSNTGELFF
.	.	TRBJ2-5	TRBV4-1	TGCGCCAGCAGCCAATATTACGTGGGCCCCCAAGAGACCCAGTACTTC	CASSQYYVGPQETQYF
.	.	TRBJ2-7	TRBV10-2	TGCGCCAGCAGTGTTCAGGGGTCCGGAGGTTACGAGCAGTACTTC	CASSVQGSGGYEQYF
.	TRBD1	TRBJ1-4	TRBV7-9	TGTGCCAGCAGCAAGGACAGGGGAAACGAAAAACTGTTTTTT	CASSKDRGNEKLFF
once	TRBD2	TRBJ2-7	TRBV7-2	TGTGCCAGCAGCTTACTAGCGGGGGGCTTTTTCCCTCACGAGCAGTACTTC	CASSLLAGGFFPHEQYF
.	.	TRBJ2-5	TRBV24-1	TGTGCCACCAGTGATGGGGACCCCTGGGGGGAGGAGACCCAGTACTTC	CATSDGDPWGEETQYF
.	.	TRBJ1-1	TRBV2	TGTGCCAGCAGTGGTACAGCAAACACTGAAGCTTTCTTT	CASSGTANTEAFF
once	.	TRBJ1-6	TRBV12-5	TGTGCTAGTGGTTTGGTACGTGCACAGAGCAATTCACCCCTCCACTTT	CASGLVRAQSNSPLHF
.	.	TRBJ2-7	TRBV4-1	TGCGCCAGCAGCCGCGGAAGGGACAAGAGCTCCTACGAGCAGTACTTC	CASSRGRDKSSYEQYF
.	TRBD1	TRBJ2-7	TRBV9	TGTGCCAGCAGCCCACGGACAGGGGGCGGGGACGAGCAGTACTTC	CASSPRTGGGDEQYF
.	.	TRBJ1-5	TRBV5-4	TGTGCCAGCAGCTTGGGGGGGGGTTTAGATAGCAATCAGCCCCAGCATTTT	CASSLGGGLDSNQPQHF
.	.	TRBJ1-1	TRBV9	TGTGCCAGCAGCGCTGCGGCGGGCAGACCCTTTGGGACTGAAGCTTTCTTT	CASSAAAGRPFGTEAFF
.	TRBD1	TRBJ1-2	TRBV19	TGTGCCAGGCTACCGGGACAGGCACATCCCTATGGCTACACCTTC	CARLPGQAHPYGYTF
few	.	TRBJ2-1	TRBV7-9	TGTGCCAGCAGCTCCTGGGGACACACCAATGAGCAGTTCTTC	CASSSWGHTNEQFF
.	.	TRBJ2-1	TRBV11-2	TGTGCCAGCAGCTTAAAGGTAGCGTCCCGCTACAATGAGCAGTTCTTC	CASSLKVASRYNEQFF
.	.	TRBJ1-4	TRBV6-6	TGTGCCAGCAGTTACTCGGCGGGGGGCGGGGATGAAAAACTGTTTTTT	CASSYSAGGGDEKLFF
.	.	TRBJ1-4	TRBV19	TGTGCCAGTACTTTTCGGGGATTGAATGAAAAACTGTTTTTT	CASTFRGLNEKLFF
many	TRBD1	TRBJ1-2	TRBV5-4	TGTGCCAGCAGCTTAGGACAGGGGGCCACTAACTATGGCTACACCTTC	CASSLGQGATNYGYTF
.	.	TRBJ2-7	TRBV9	TGTGCCAGCAGCGTAGGGCAGGCGACCTACGAGCAGTACTTC	CASSVGQATYEQYF
.	.	TRBJ2-7	TRBV5-1	TGCGCCAGCAGCTTGGGGCGGCTCTCCTACGAGCAGTACTTC	CASSLGRLSYEQYF
.	.	TRBJ2-1	TRBV4-1	TGCGCCAGCAGCCTACAGGGCCAGGGAGCGGTTGGGCAGAACAATGAGCAGTTCTTC	CASSLQGQGAVGQNNEQFF
.	TRBD1	TRBJ2-7	TRBV18	TGTGCCAGCTCACCGCGGACAGGTTCCCACGAGCAGTACTTC	CASSPRTGSHEQYF
.	.	TRBJ2-5	TRBV7-6	TGTGCCAGCAGCCCAGGGATACAAGAGACCCAGTACTTC	CASSPGIQETQYF
.	.	TRBJ1-1	TRBV7-9	TGTGCCAGCAGCCCTGCCAGGGTGAGCACTGAAGCTTTCTTT	CASSPARVSTEAFF
.	.	TRBJ1-1	TRBV29-1	TGCAGCGTGGGGGACACCCCCGGGGCTTTCTTT	CSVGDTPGAFF
.	.	TRBJ1-1	TRBV7-9	TGTGCCAGCAGCTTTAGAGACACTGAAGCTTTCTTT	CASSFRDTEAFF
.	TRBD2	TRBJ2-5	TRBV19	TGTGCCAGTAGTTGGTCTAGCGGGCGCCAAGAGACCCAGTACTTC	CASSWSSGRQETQYF
.	.	TRBJ2-5	TRBV15	TGTGCCACCAGCATCGGGGTGAGGGGGATCCTAGAGACCCAGTACTTC	CATSIGVRGILETQYF
.	TRBD1	TRBJ1-3	TRBV7-9	TGTGCCAGCAGCAGCCGACAGGGTGCTGGAAACACCATATATTTT	CASSSRQGAGNTIYF
.	.	TRBJ1-1	TRBV6-2/TRBV6-3	TGTGCCAGCAGTTACCCTAGTCAGGGGACAAACACTGAAGCTTTCTTT	CASSYPSQGTNTEAFF
.	.	TRBJ2-5	TRBV5-1	TGCGCCAGCAGCTTCCTGACAGGTCCTCAAGAGACCCAGTACTTC	CASSFLTGPQETQYF
.	.	TRBJ2-1	TRBV19	TGTGCCAGTCGCAGGGGGGACAGACCCAGTGAGCAGTTCTTC	CASRRGDRPSEQFF
.	.	TRBJ2-7	TRBV5-1	TGCGCCAGCAGCTTAGTACAGACCAGTTACGAGCAGTACTTC	CASSLVQTSYEQYF
.	TRBD2	TRBJ2-3	TRBV7-2	TGTGCCAGCAGCTCACCCCGGAGCGGGGGGACAGATACGCAGTATTTT	CASSSPRSGGTDTQYF
.	TRBD1	TRBJ2-5	TRBV18	TGTGCCAGCTCGCCCGGGACAGGGGGCTCAGAGACCCAGTACTTC	CASSPGTGGSETQYF
.	.	TRBJ1-1	TRBV19	TGTGCCAGTAGTAATCTCTCAGGCGGGGAAGCTTTCTTT	CASSNLSGGEAFF
.	.	TRBJ1-2	TRBV18	TGTGCCAGCTCACCGTCGCAGGACTCTAACTATGGCTACACCTTC	CASSPSQDSNYGYTF
.	.	TRBJ2-1	TRBV24-1	TGTGCCACCAGTGCCTCCTCGGGGGAGCAGTTCTTC	CATSASSGEQFF
.	TRBD1	TRBJ2-7	TRBV18	TGTGCCAGCTCACCAGACAGGGGATCCTACGAGCAGTACTTC	CASSPDRGSYEQYF
.	TRBD1	TRBJ1-2	TRBV12-3/TRBV12-4	TGTGCCAGCTCACAGGGGTCTGCTGAAGGCTACACCTTC	CASSQGSAEGYTF